This T cell receptor (beta chain) was identified in a study of cytomegalovirus exposure and HLA in healthy donors (dated by TCRdb to the late 2010s). Context from the whole study: In an earlier analysis of around 540 of the donors, 276 Gb of sequence data and 90 million to 130 million unique TCR beta sequences from 150 million to 200 million T cells were reported. An early release covering roughly 600 HLA-typed donors comprised approximately 290 gigabases of sequencing data and approximately 85 million unique TCR sequences. Of the roughly 400 genotyped donors, over 80% were placed in the genetic ancestry cluster associated with self-reported Caucasian donors. The study was designed to test whether signatures of past pathogen exposure could be identified by cataloging public T cell receptors. The study profiled the T cell repertoires of under 850 subjects by immunosequencing and related them to cytomegalovirus serostatus. In addition to the first cohort of around 670 subjects, a separate validation cohort of around 110 different subjects was used. The study combined high-throughput TCR immunosequencing, statistical association of individual TCRs with disease status, and machine learning to predict cytomegalovirus infection status. In a later analysis, previously published TCR beta repertoires from 600 to 850 donors were re-analyzed and high-resolution HLA genotyping was added so that TCR occurrence patterns could be studied. Rather than drawing on any new phenotypic data, the later analysis identified candidate immune exposures from TCR beta sequences and the way those sequences occurred across donors. An earlier analysis of approximately 500 of the donors applied high-throughput TCR beta sequencing to assess whether each TCR beta V gene segment acted as functional or pseudogenic. Alongside the repertoire data, information on donor age, sex, ethnicity and CMV serostatus was compiled. A later genetic analysis took genome-wide SNP genotypes for about 55% of the roughly 670 donors and used that subset as a discovery cohort. Every repertoire in the discovery cohort had been generated on one and the same sequencing platform. Both class I and class II loci were covered by HLA typing, at four-digit resolution. The number of typed donors differed by locus: about 620-630 for A, B, C, DRB1 and DQB1; 500 to 550 for DQA1; 600 to 610 for DPA1; and 400 to 480 for DPB1. Because of strong linkage in the cohort, four or five DR-DQ haplotypes were treated as single units for association and clustering. Among about 410 genotyped donors of the cohort, an average of approximately 220,000 unique TCR beta nucleotide sequences was sequenced per donor, of which about 19% were non-productive.

Details on this clone: Its antigen has not been determined. Base quality data are lacking; no much larger clone is found one base away.

The germline V gene yields SGHTA for CDR1 and FQGNSA for CDR2. Measured from the cysteine to the phenylalanine, the CDR3 is 16 residues long. The entry retains the CDR3 DNA only, 48 bases that are in frame from base 1. V and J are truncated by 3 bases and 7 bases respectively, leaving an intervening sequence of 19 bases. The cohort consisted of 650 to 700 healthy bone marrow donors. At the time of sampling, every cohort member was nominally healthy, though immune exposures that went unrecorded were likely present. The donor was CMV seronegative and was included in the group of over 300 seronegative cohort members. A peripheral blood sample was collected from each donor, and TCR beta sequencing was performed on peripheral blood mononuclear cells. The Qiagen DNeasy Blood Extraction Kit was used to extract genomic DNA from the blood cell samples. The library was produced with the immunoSEQ multiplex PCR assay. A mixture of 60 forward primers for TCR Vbeta segments and 13 reverse primers for TCR Jbeta segments was used in the multiplex PCR. A multiplex PCR assay on genomic DNA amplified the CDR3 region of rearranged TCR beta genes. Amplified TCR beta libraries were sequenced as 87-base-pair reads on the Illumina HiSeq System. In the original analysis: A later analysis tallied 75 million to 95 million unique TCR beta chains across the roughly 610 repertoires, and some 10 million of those chains were shared by two or more donors. Raw reads were error-corrected and collapsed into unique sequences with a nearest-neighbor algorithm that merged closely related sequences to remove PCR and sequencing errors. V, D and J gene segments were assigned by aligning CDR3 sequences to IMGT reference sequences. Each retained sequence needed at least a six-nucleotide match to both a V gene segment and a J gene segment. Rearrangements were classified as productive when the CDR3 lacked stop codons and remained in frame with V and J, and all other rearrangements were classified as non-productive. Following IMGT convention, CDR3 was defined as the stretch from the second conserved V-encoded cysteine to the conserved J-encoded phenylalanine. In an earlier analysis of approximately 500 of the donors, sequences lacking an unambiguous match to a single V gene segment were excluded. An earlier analysis of over 450 of the donors classified V segments as functional when productive rearrangements were above 56.7% and as segregating when the standard deviation between donors was above 5%. To diagnose cytomegalovirus status from the catalog of TCR beta chain sequences, a statistical classification framework was built. A later analysis assigned V and J genes by comparing TCR nucleotide sequences with IMGT/GENE-DB human TR gene sequences. Using the TCRdist pipeline, a later analysis assigned CDR3 sequences along with most-parsimonious VDJ recombination scenarios. In a later analysis, each TCR beta chain was defined by its CDR3 amino acid sequence together with its V-gene family, and reads without a unique V-gene family were excluded. As a way to deal with suspected cross-contamination and a sequencing artifact, a later analysis dropped 450 to 600 nucleotide sequences that were highly shared and had low generation probability. A later analysis calculated a clonal expansion index for each public chain from normalized within-repertoire ranks of inferred template counts. Generation probabilities in a later analysis came from a VDJ recombination model fitted to out-of-frame rearrangements, and those results were checked against IGoR. In a later analysis, TCR-TCR, TCR-HLA and TCR-CMV co-occurrence was scored with hypergeometric tests, and a repertoire-size bias correction was applied to TCR pairs. To estimate false discovery rates, a later analysis permuted the HLA or CMV assignments 20 times. In a later analysis, co-occurring TCRs were grouped using DBSCAN, with TCRdist sequence similarity added in when clustering inside HLA-allele-positive subsets. Co-occurrence clustering excluded repertoires with fewer than 30,000 or more than 120,000 public chains, plus five with anomalous nucleotide sharing. Here the immuneACCESS table is served through TCRdb, limited to in-frame sequences with V and J called. Missing clones are a known gap in these copies; in checked studies unresolved V genes cover under half, and the rest lacks a known reason. The D gene and trimming were derived from the DNA, and the V and J assignments and clone size from that table. In all, the sample holds about 130,000 clones, and around 73% of those were seen once. The ten largest clones take up approximately 1.5% of the sample.

General study outcomes and caveats: An earlier analysis of some 560 of the donors showed that most TCR beta V segments appeared in productive rearrangements either about 90% or about 30% of the time, which broadly matched IMGT annotations. A group of highly shared sequence variants was considered likely to be a technical artifact of the sequencing pipeline. Assigning TCR associations to individual alleles was difficult when HLA alleles, especially DR and DQ, strongly co-occurred. Correlated functional status among segregating V segments might be attributable to linkage disequilibrium, but an unknown experimental factor could not be ruled out. The study listed 164 TCR beta chains as associated with cytomegalovirus. In both the original and validation cohorts, the classifier was reported to diagnose cytomegalovirus status with high specificity and sensitivity. According to a later genetic analysis, donors in an Asian-associated ancestry cluster had fewer N-insertions in productive TCRs than the approximately 690-donor mean. In a later analysis, HLA-associated TCR beta chains were found to be more clonally expanded and to have lower generation probabilities than equally common non-associated chains. While some public TCRs were present in many individuals, most TCR sequences turned up only very rarely across donors. A later analysis reported that several top co-occurrence clusters appeared linked to parvovirus B19, influenza, CMV and Epstein-Barr virus. Because some donors lacked HLA typing at each locus, the association tests relied only on the typed subset. V-gene and J-gene trimming of TCR beta chains was associated with a missense DCLRE1C variant in a later genetic analysis, and the association was replicated in an independent cohort. Sequencing depth was assumed to be roughly uniform across donors in the presence/absence analyses, though that assumption may not hold. Because the 87-base-pair reads could not distinguish some IMGT-functional V segments, including TRBV6-2 and TRBV6-3, those segments were excluded. In a later analysis, the rate of TCR association differed among HLA loci, with DRB1 alleles having the most associated TCRs and HLA-C alleles having the fewest. In a later analysis, 16,951 TCR beta sequences were associated with specific HLA alleles at a false discovery rate of 0.05. A few of the identified cytomegalovirus-associated TCR beta chains were confirmed in vitro to be specific for cytomegalovirus antigens. This cohort had only TCR beta chains sequenced, and the lack of alpha or paired-chain data limited which features could be detected. A further reported finding was that TCR beta sequences accurately predicted the HLA-A and HLA-B alleles for most subjects in the first cohort. CMV serostatus was the only immune exposure information available for the cohort. Most CMV-associated TCR beta chains appeared to be HLA-restricted in a later analysis, and the HLA associations seemed to be driven largely by CMV exposure. The authors suggested that the approach could potentially be extended to other disease states and immunological phenotypes. Because counts were too low, roughly 18 rarely observed V segments, including chromosome 9 orphons, were left out of the earlier analysis of over 550 of the donors.

Source material: PBMCs. The TCR originated in a female donor in good health and CMV-seronegative. The rearrangement joined TRBV7-2 to TRBJ1-3; the D segment could be TRBD1, given 6 matching bases. The DNA sequence follows: TGTGCCAGCAGCTTGACAGGTTTACCCGTCCGGAACACCATATATTTT. Its amino acids are CASSLTGLPVRNTIYF.